The text below deals with one T cell receptor beta chain. What it binds is not known. The data were obtained in a study of cytomegalovirus exposure and HLA in healthy donors. Study-level findings and limits: Reports credit the classifier with highly specific, highly sensitive diagnosis of cytomegalovirus status. Subsequent analysis found a tendency for first-cohort TCR clusters to co-occur within the 95 to 150 validation repertoires.

Clones were sequenced by immunoSEQ multiplex PCR, and TCRdb holds only the in-frame ones, with some missing. The repertoire includes 250,000 to 300,000 clones, 65% to 90% of them detected once, and about 1% sits in the top ten. Trimming removed 2 bases from V and 6 bases from J; junction bases left unmatched: 8. The CDR3 consists of 15 residues. Germline loops: CDR1 SGHNT, CDR2 YYREEE (reference sequence). This chain links TRBV5-4 with TRBJ2-3; 8 bases align to TRBD1. Sequencing used PBMCs. This TCR came from a woman younger than 30 in good health and CMV-seronegative. The CDR3 sequence: CASSFQGAAGDTQYF. The CDR3 coding sequence is TGTGCCAGCAGCTTTCAGGGGGCTGCCGGTGATACGCAGTATTTT.